The rows below give T cell receptor beta chains drawn from one sample of a study of blood T cell repertoires in COVID-19. Generated by immunoSEQ multiplex PCR, the TCRdb table keeps only in-frame clones and is missing some. The data contain under 150,000 clones, 65% to 90% of them seen just once; the ten biggest clones take up 8.4%. The sequenced sample consisted of peripheral blood. The receptors were sampled from a woman between 55 and 75 years old with active or convalescent COVID-19. The CDR3 runs from the conserved cysteine through the conserved F or W. The D gene is left open where the match is weak. Clone size is stated in some rows and not others, as once, few, many or a class when expanded.

J: TRBJ2-7
size: few
V: TRBV19
D: TRBD1
DNA: TGTGCCAGTAGTATTATTGGACAGGGACAACGGGAGCAGTACTTC
CDR3: CASSIIGQGQREQYF

J: TRBJ2-5
size: .
V: TRBV3-1/TRBV3-2
D: .
DNA: TGTGCCAGCAGCCAAATGATAACAGGGGGAGGGGAGACCCAGTACTTC
CDR3: CASSQMITGGGETQYF

J: TRBJ1-6
size: .
V: TRBV6-5
D: .
DNA: TGTGCCAGCACCCAGACGTCGGGGACTGTTTCACCCCTCCACTTT
CDR3: CASTQTSGTVSPLHF

J: TRBJ2-5
size: .
V: TRBV5-5
D: .
DNA: TGTGCCAGCAGCTTGGGCCGGCAAGAGACCCAGTACTTC
CDR3: CASSLGRQETQYF

J: TRBJ1-4
size: .
V: TRBV7-8
D: .
DNA: TGTGCCAGCAGCTTATACCTCCGGGGGAGGTATGAAAAACTGTTTTTT
CDR3: CASSLYLRGRYEKLFF

J: TRBJ2-6
size: .
V: TRBV7-2
D: TRBD1
DNA: TGTGCCAGCAGCGGGCCAGGGGGCTCTGGGGCCAACGTCCTGACTTTC
CDR3: CASSGPGGSGANVLTF

J: TRBJ1-1
size: .
V: TRBV29-1
D: .
DNA: TGCAGCGTTGAAGTCGGCGGGTATAACACTGAAGCTTTCTTT
CDR3: CSVEVGGYNTEAFF

J: TRBJ1-2
size: .
V: TRBV9
D: TRBD1
DNA: TGTGCCAGCAGCGTAGTCGACAGGGACTATGGCTACACCTTC
CDR3: CASSVVDRDYGYTF

J: TRBJ2-3
size: .
V: TRBV2
D: TRBD2
DNA: TGTGCCAGCTCTAGACTAGCGGGAGGGCCAGATACGCAGTATTTT
CDR3: CASSRLAGGPDTQYF

J: TRBJ2-5
size: .
V: TRBV20-1
D: TRBD2
DNA: TGCAGTGCTAGTTCGCGGGGGACGTACCAAGAGACCCAGTACTTC
CDR3: CSASSRGTYQETQYF

J: TRBJ2-1
size: .
V: TRBV11-3
D: .
DNA: TGTGCCAGCAGCCTTGGGGCTAGTCTCTCCCAGGGTGAGCAGTTCTTC
CDR3: CASSLGASLSQGEQFF

J: TRBJ1-6
size: .
V: TRBV5-5
D: .
DNA: TGTGCCAGCAGCTTGGCCGGGGGTGGGGCCCTCCACTTT
CDR3: CASSLAGGGALHF

J: TRBJ1-2
size: .
V: TRBV5-1
D: .
DNA: TGCGCCAGCAGCTTGGTCCCTGACAGGTTTGATGGCTACACCTTC
CDR3: CASSLVPDRFDGYTF

J: TRBJ1-4
size: .
V: TRBV5-1
D: TRBD1
DNA: TGCGCCAGCAGCTTGGAGGGGACAGCCTCAACTAATGAAAAACTGTTTTTT
CDR3: CASSLEGTASTNEKLFF

J: TRBJ1-3
size: few
V: TRBV9
D: .
DNA: TGTGCCAGCAGCCCCCGGGGAAACACCATATATTTT
CDR3: CASSPRGNTIYF

J: TRBJ2-1
size: .
V: TRBV28
D: TRBD2
DNA: TGTGCCAGCGGGGGGGAGAATGAGCAGTTCTTC
CDR3: CASGGENEQFF

J: TRBJ2-1
size: .
V: TRBV24-1
D: TRBD1
DNA: TGTGCCACCAGTATCCCTGGACAGGGCCCTTACAATGAGCAGTTCTTC
CDR3: CATSIPGQGPYNEQFF

J: TRBJ1-6
size: .
V: TRBV7-8
D: .
DNA: TGTGCCAGCAGTTTAGTGGGCAGTTATAATTCACCCCTCCACTTT
CDR3: CASSLVGSYNSPLHF

J: TRBJ2-7
size: .
V: TRBV28
D: TRBD2
DNA: TGTGCCAGCACGGGGGCTAGCGGGAGGGGCGAGCAGTACTTC
CDR3: CASTGASGRGEQYF

J: TRBJ2-1
size: .
V: TRBV27
D: .
DNA: TGTGCCAGCCGAATAGGGCGGGCAAGCTCCTACAATGAGCAGTTCTTC
CDR3: CASRIGRASSYNEQFF

J: TRBJ2-3
size: .
V: TRBV10-1
D: .
DNA: TGCGCCAGCAGTGATGTGTTAGAACTTAGCACAGATACGCAGTATTTT
CDR3: CASSDVLELSTDTQYF

J: TRBJ2-1
size: .
V: TRBV27
D: .
DNA: TGTGCCAGCAGTTTAGGGAGGACCGAGCAGTTCTTC
CDR3: CASSLGRTEQFF